Listed below are T cell receptor beta chains from one sample, sequenced in a study of CD8 T cells in ankylosing spondylitis. One entry per CDR3 protein, called by TCRdb with MiXCR from the 5' RACE reads. There are some 450,000 distinct CDR3 sequences in the sample; about 15% occur only once, and about 0.94% lies in the top ten. The sequenced material came from blood, either unsorted or a sorted T cell fraction (not recorded which). Receptors were obtained from a male donor with ankylosing spondylitis. The CDR3 runs from the conserved cysteine through the conserved F or W. D genes are given only for firm matches.

d_call j_call v_call cdr3_aa
NA TRBJ1-1 TRBV12-3/TRBV12-4 CASSRLQNTEAFF
TRBD2 TRBJ2-7 TRBV20-1 CSAPSGLAGYEQYF
NA TRBJ2-1 TRBV5-6 CASSFWGLPYNEQFF
TRBD1 TRBJ1-3 TRBV7-8 CASSQGQGGSSGNTIYF
TRBD1 TRBJ2-7 TRBV7-6 CASSFGQAYEQYF
NA TRBJ1-5 TRBV12-3/TRBV12-4 CASRKQGSNQPQHF
NA TRBJ1-5 TRBV7-2 CASSLSGGSGQPQHF
NA TRBJ1-4 TRBV7-6 CASRPTGKNEKLFF
NA TRBJ2-5 TRBV6-2/TRBV6-3 CASSYSRGSQETQYF
NA TRBJ1-1 TRBV6-1 CASNVAGGLNTEAFF
TRBD2 TRBJ2-7 TRBV12-3/TRBV12-4 CASSLMASGRVYEQYF
TRBD1 TRBJ2-5 TRBV10-2 CASSGGSGGETQYF
NA TRBJ1-2 TRBV28 CASSLVRYGYTF